The following is a TCR beta chain sequence with its context. The CDR3 length is 13 residues. Trimming left V 3 bases short and J 3 bases short, with 8 bases between. CDR1 SQVTM and CDR2 ANQGSEA come from the germline V gene. Using RNA transcripts, the TCR beta CDR3 regions were amplified. The first round was an RT-PCR with HTBI primers, and the second round was a multiplex PCR. TCRdb called the multiplex PCR reads again in MiXCR, with one record for every CDR3 protein. The repertoire consists of about 740,000 distinct CDR3 sequences, with 40% occurring once and the leading ten covering roughly 46%. The sample comes from a study of Graves' ophthalmopathy and Graves' hyperthyroidism. Study background: The authors collected peripheral blood at initial diagnosis, before any treatment.

The study excluded patients with other autoimmune diseases, uncontrolled infections, pregnancy or lactation. The sequencing input was peripheral blood. This chain links TRBV29-1 with TRBJ2-2; D assignment may be TRBD1 or TRBD2 (5 bases each). The sequence came from an adult man with Graves' ophthalmopathy. This CDR3 reads CSVDWGYTGELFF. In DNA form, the CDR3 reads TGCAGCGTTGATTGGGGGTACACCGGGGAGCTGTTTTTT.